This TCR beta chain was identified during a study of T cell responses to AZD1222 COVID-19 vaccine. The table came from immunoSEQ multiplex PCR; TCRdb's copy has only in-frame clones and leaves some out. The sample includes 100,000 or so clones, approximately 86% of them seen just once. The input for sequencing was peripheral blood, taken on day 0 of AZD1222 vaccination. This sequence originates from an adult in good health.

The DNA for the CDR3 is TGCGCCAGCAGCGACCACAGGGTTAACTATGGCTACACCTTC. Protein sequence: CASSDHRVNYGYTF. The chain combines TRBV23-1 with TRBJ1-2, with D possibly TRBD1 on 6 matching bases. TRBV23-1 is identified as an open reading frame with a role that is uncertain. With 6 bases removed from V and 1 base from J, the gap between germline ends came to 12 bases. The CDR3 runs 14 residues.